The 16 T cell receptor beta chains listed next were all sequenced from one sample in a study of monozygotic twins with inflammatory bowel disease (dated by TCRdb to 2018 to 2020). Receptor libraries were prepared by 5' RACE. Sequencing was carried out with an Illumina HiSeq 2500. Once TCRdb had reprocessed the reads, it stored one entry per CDR3 protein sequence and supplied no DNA. This sample's table contains about 160,000 distinct CDR3 sequences. The ten biggest clones cover 2.4% of the sample. Sequencing input: blood. The receptors come from a human donor with ulcerative colitis or Crohn's disease, or a healthy co-twin of an affected twin (not recorded which).

The V and J genes are TRBV28 and TRBJ1-5; TCRdb outputs TRBD1, but without DNA this stays unchecked. Looked up from germline, CDR1 is MDHEN and CDR2 is SYDVKM. The CDR3 is 15 amino acids. CDR3: CATRHRDRVTSTQHF.

The CDR3 protein is CASSYRQGDQPQHF. This rearrangement joins TRBV6-6 to TRBJ1-5; TCRdb lists TRBD1, though no DNA is available to test this call. The CDR3 sequence is 14 residues long. Germline-derived CDR1 and CDR2 are MNHNY and SVGAGI (reference sequence).

The chain links TRBV7-2 to TRBJ2-5. In germline, CDR1 is SGHTA, CDR2 FQGNSA. The CDR3 runs 13 residues. CDR3: CASRLGFQETQYF.

The genes are TRBV20-1 and TRBJ1-1. Germline CDR1 reads DFQATT; CDR2 reads SNEGSKA (reference sequence). There are 16 residues in the CDR3. CDR3 sequence reads: CSARLTPGASNTEAFF.

V and J are TRBV10-3 and TRBJ1-5. The CDR3 sequence is 15 residues long. From germline, CDR1 is ENHRY and CDR2 SYGVKD. CDR3 region: CAISDKGWGNQPQHF.

The V gene is TRBV3-1, the J gene TRBJ1-5; the TRBD1 assignment by TCRdb is unverifiable without DNA. The CDR3 is 15 amino acids. Germline V gene sequence: CDR1 LGHDT, CDR2 YNNKEL (reference sequence). CDR3 protein: CASSQSTGIVQPQHF. The variable domain in full, completed from reference TRBV3-1 and TRBJ1-5, reads DTAVSQTPKYLVTQMGNDKSIKCEQNLGHDTMYWYKQDSKKFLKIMFSYNNKELIINETVPNRFSPKSPDKAHLNLHINSLELGDSAVYFCASSQSTGIVQPQHFGDGTRLSIL.

V gene TRBV18 combines with J gene TRBJ1-5; the TCRdb call, TRBD1, lacks DNA for checking. Germline assignment: CDR1 KGHSH and CDR2 LQKENI. This CDR3 region has 13 residues. The CDR3: CASSPGGNQPQHF.

This sequence joins TRBV5-1 and TRBJ2-7; TCRdb lists TRBD1, though no DNA is available to test this call. From germline, CDR1 is SGHRS and CDR2 YFSETQ. This CDR3 has 14 residues. The CDR3 sequence: CASSLQTGSYEQYF.

The chain carries TRBV15 and TRBJ2-7; with no DNA, the TCRdb D assignment of TRBD1 cannot be verified. Germline CDR1 reads LNHNV; CDR2 reads YYDKDF (reference sequence). This CDR3 spans 15 amino acids. Here the CDR3 reads CATSRDPSPGYEQYF.

The chain couples TRBV11-1 to TRBJ1-6. In germline, CDR1 is SGHAT, CDR2 FQDESV (reference sequence). This CDR3 has 20 residues. CDR3 sequence reads: CASSLARWSRGRFYNSPLHF.

The rearrangement links TRBV20-1 to TRBJ2-4; TCRdb selects TRBD1, and the lack of DNA leaves this call unchecked. CDR1 and CDR2 (germline): DFQATT, SNEGSKA (reference sequence). The CDR3 is made up of 13 amino acids. This CDR3 reads CSAPHSGKNIQYF.

V usage is TRBV7-6 and J usage is TRBJ2-1; absent DNA, TCRdb's TRBD1 call cannot be checked. Germline CDR1 SGHVS, CDR2 FNYEAQ. The CDR3 spans 15 residues. CDR3: CASSPRQGRVNEQFF.

The rearrangement uses TRBV7-2 and TRBJ2-5; the D gene TCRdb calls, TRBD2, cannot be checked with no DNA. CDR1 SGHTA and CDR2 FQGNSA come from the germline V gene. The CDR3 spans 16 residues. CDR3 sequence: CASSRRLAGAQETQYF. Full variable domain (outside the CDR3, taken from reference TRBV7-2 and TRBJ2-5): GAGVSQSPSNKVTEKGKDVELRCDPISGHTALYWYRQSLGQGLEFLIYFQGNSAPDKSGLPSDRFSAERTGGSVSTLTIQRTQQEDSAVYLCASSRRLAGAQETQYFGPGTRLLVL.

V is TRBV5-4 and J is TRBJ2-7. Germline lookup yields CDR1 SGHNT and CDR2 YYREEE (reference sequence). CDR3 length: 14 residues. This CDR3 reads CASSLDSLGREQYF. The full variable domain, in which reference TRBV5-4 and TRBJ2-7 provide the parts outside the CDR3, is ETGVTQSPTHLIKTRGQQVTLRCSSQSGHNTVSWYQQALGQGPQFIFQYYREEENGRGNFPPRFSGLQFPNYSSELNVNALELDDSALYLCASSLDSLGREQYFGPGTRLTVT.

The rearrangement links TRBV24-1 to TRBJ2-3; TCRdb returns TRBD1, unconfirmable since there is no DNA. Germline CDR1 reads KGHDR; CDR2 reads SFDVKD. This CDR3 is built from 15 residues. The CDR3 here is CATSDSGEITDTQYF.

This chain uses TRBV4-3 with TRBJ1-5. This CDR3 region has 14 residues. In germline, CDR1 is LGHNA, CDR2 YSLEER. CDR3: CASSLVEGGQPQHF.